These T cell receptor beta chains were read from a single sample in a study of beta chain features in type 1 diabetes. Profiling relied on immunoSEQ multiplex PCR, and the TCRdb table lists in-frame clones only, not all of them. The data contain hundreds of thousands of clones, roughly a sixth of them singletons. The sequencing input was naive CD4+ T cells from blood. All receptors derive from a man between 18 and 35 years old in good health. The CDR3 runs from the conserved cysteine through the conserved F or W. Each record gives: D gene, J gene, CDR3 length, V gene, clone size, CDR3 DNA, CDR3 protein. D genes are given only for firm matches. Expanded clones are given a class, and other clones once, few, many or no size at all.

d_gene: TRBD1
j_gene: TRBJ2-1
len: 14
v_gene: TRBV9
abundance: .
CDR3nt: TGTGCCAGCAGCGTAGTTTGGCAGGGGGCTGAGCAGTTCTTC
CDR3aa: CASSVVWQGAEQFF

d_gene: TRBD1
j_gene: TRBJ1-2
len: 15
v_gene: TRBV14
abundance: .
CDR3nt: TGTGCCAGCAGCCTGGACAGGGGGAGTAACTATGGCTACACCTTC
CDR3aa: CASSLDRGSNYGYTF

d_gene: .
j_gene: TRBJ2-2
len: 14
v_gene: TRBV5-5
abundance: .
CDR3nt: TGTGCCAGCAGCTGGTGGCAGAACACCGGGGAGCTGTTTTTT
CDR3aa: CASSWWQNTGELFF

d_gene: .
j_gene: TRBJ1-5
len: 16
v_gene: TRBV5-1
abundance: .
CDR3nt: TGCGCCAGCAGCTTGGCAGGGATAGAAGGCAATCAGCCCCAGCATTTT
CDR3aa: CASSLAGIEGNQPQHF

d_gene: .
j_gene: TRBJ2-5
len: 14
v_gene: TRBV5-1
abundance: few
CDR3nt: TGCGCCAGCCGGGAGATTCTCCACGGAGAGACCCAGTACTTC
CDR3aa: CASREILHGETQYF

d_gene: TRBD1
j_gene: TRBJ2-7
len: 17
v_gene: TRBV23-1
abundance: few
CDR3nt: TGCGCCAGCAGTCCCCAGGCCGCCGGGACAGGGGGAAGCGAGCAGTACTTC
CDR3aa: CASSPQAAGTGGSEQYF

d_gene: .
j_gene: TRBJ1-5
len: 14
v_gene: TRBV30
abundance: few
CDR3nt: TGTGCCTGGAAAGGAGGGCAGGGTCTGGGGCCCCAGCATTTT
CDR3aa: CAWKGGQGLGPQHF

d_gene: .
j_gene: TRBJ1-6
len: 14
v_gene: TRBV27
abundance: .
CDR3nt: TGTGCCAGCAGTTTAGTCACCACAAGATCACCCCTCCACTTT
CDR3aa: CASSLVTTRSPLHF

d_gene: TRBD1
j_gene: TRBJ2-1
len: 15
v_gene: TRBV5-4
abundance: .
CDR3nt: TGTGCCAGCAGCCCTCCCGGGACAGGGAACAATGAGCAGTTCTTC
CDR3aa: CASSPPGTGNNEQFF

d_gene: .
j_gene: TRBJ1-1
len: 13
v_gene: TRBV29-1
abundance: few
CDR3nt: TGCAGCGGTGTCGGGACGGCGAACACTGAAGCTTTCTTT
CDR3aa: CSGVGTANTEAFF

d_gene: TRBD1
j_gene: TRBJ2-7
len: 15
v_gene: TRBV7-2
abundance: .
CDR3nt: TGTGCCAGCAGCTTAGCAGGGACAGGTTACTACGAGCAGTACTTC
CDR3aa: CASSLAGTGYYEQYF

d_gene: TRBD2
j_gene: TRBJ2-7
len: 15
v_gene: TRBV7-2
abundance: .
CDR3nt: TGTGCCAGCAGCTTGGGGACTAGCGGATACTACGAGCAGTACTTC
CDR3aa: CASSLGTSGYYEQYF

d_gene: TRBD2
j_gene: TRBJ2-7
len: 15
v_gene: TRBV9
abundance: few
CDR3nt: TGTGCCAGCAGCGTCACCGGGACTACGACCTACGAGCAGTACTTC
CDR3aa: CASSVTGTTTYEQYF

d_gene: TRBD2
j_gene: TRBJ2-3
len: 15
v_gene: TRBV19
abundance: few
CDR3nt: TGTGCCAGTAGTACTTTAGCGGGAGGCACAGATACGCAGTATTTT
CDR3aa: CASSTLAGGTDTQYF

d_gene: TRBD2
j_gene: TRBJ2-3
len: 16
v_gene: TRBV27
abundance: few
CDR3nt: TGTGCCAGCAGTTTCATAGCGGGAGGTGGGACAGATACGCAGTATTTT
CDR3aa: CASSFIAGGGTDTQYF

d_gene: .
j_gene: TRBJ2-2
len: 15
v_gene: TRBV5-8
abundance: .
CDR3nt: TGTGCCAGCAGCTGGACGGATCGTTTAACCGGGGAGCTGTTTTTT
CDR3aa: CASSWTDRLTGELFF

d_gene: TRBD1
j_gene: TRBJ2-5
len: 15
v_gene: TRBV28
abundance: .
CDR3nt: TGTGCCAGCAGTGTAATACAGGGGCTGAAAGAGACCCAGTACTTC
CDR3aa: CASSVIQGLKETQYF

d_gene: TRBD2
j_gene: TRBJ2-4
len: 14
v_gene: TRBV2
abundance: .
CDR3nt: TGTGCCAGCGGAGCGGGAGGGGCCAAAAACATTCAGTACTTC
CDR3aa: CASGAGGAKNIQYF

d_gene: .
j_gene: TRBJ1-1
len: 17
v_gene: TRBV21-1
abundance: few
CDR3nt: TGTGCCAGCAGCAAAAGGATTCAGGGGGCCGTGGACACTGAAGCTTTCTTT
CDR3aa: CASSKRIQGAVDTEAFF

d_gene: TRBD2
j_gene: TRBJ2-7
len: 15
v_gene: TRBV4-3
abundance: .
CDR3nt: TGCGCCAGCAGCCAGAAACTAGCGGGAGGGCTCGAGCAGTACTTC
CDR3aa: CASSQKLAGGLEQYF

d_gene: .
j_gene: TRBJ1-1
len: 13
v_gene: TRBV5-1
abundance: once
CDR3nt: TGCGCCAGCAGCTTACTCACAAACACTGAAGCTTTCTTT
CDR3aa: CASSLLTNTEAFF

d_gene: .
j_gene: TRBJ1-1
len: 11
v_gene: TRBV20-1
abundance: .
CDR3nt: TGCAGTGGCGAAGGGGCCACTGAAGCTTTCTTT
CDR3aa: CSGEGATEAFF

d_gene: TRBD2
j_gene: TRBJ2-7
len: 15
v_gene: TRBV7-2
abundance: few
CDR3nt: TGTGCCAGCAGCTTAGCGTGGGGAGGGAGCTACGAGCAGTACTTC
CDR3aa: CASSLAWGGSYEQYF

d_gene: TRBD1
j_gene: TRBJ2-3
len: 16
v_gene: TRBV9
abundance: .
CDR3nt: TGTGCCAGCAGCGCGCAGGGGGCGTGGGGCACAGATACGCAGTATTTT
CDR3aa: CASSAQGAWGTDTQYF

d_gene: .
j_gene: TRBJ1-1
len: 16
v_gene: TRBV5-6
abundance: few
CDR3nt: TGTGCCAGCAGCGCGGGATTCCCTGCAGCGAACACTGAAGCTTTCTTT
CDR3aa: CASSAGFPAANTEAFF

d_gene: .
j_gene: TRBJ1-5
len: 13
v_gene: TRBV27
abundance: .
CDR3nt: TGTGCCAGCAGTTTATTGGTCGGGCAGCCCCAGCATTTT
CDR3aa: CASSLLVGQPQHF

d_gene: .
j_gene: TRBJ1-2
len: 12
v_gene: TRBV5-1
abundance: few
CDR3nt: TGCGCCAGCAGCCCGCCCTCAACGAGCTACACCTTC
CDR3aa: CASSPPSTSYTF

d_gene: .
j_gene: TRBJ1-1
len: 14
v_gene: TRBV7-9
abundance: .
CDR3nt: TGTGCCAGCAGCTCGAGAACAGGGAAGGCTGAAGCTTTCTTT
CDR3aa: CASSSRTGKAEAFF

d_gene: .
j_gene: TRBJ2-5
len: 13
v_gene: TRBV2
abundance: few
CDR3nt: TGTGCCAGCGGTTTGCGGGGCCAAGAGACCCAGTACTTC
CDR3aa: CASGLRGQETQYF

d_gene: TRBD1
j_gene: TRBJ2-6
len: 19
v_gene: TRBV9
abundance: .
CDR3nt: TGTGCCAGCAGCCCTCGCCCGGGACAGGGCTTCAGCGGGGCCAACGTCCTGACTTTC
CDR3aa: CASSPRPGQGFSGANVLTF

d_gene: .
j_gene: TRBJ1-2
len: 16
v_gene: TRBV2
abundance: once
CDR3nt: TGTGCCAGCAGTGAAATGGGGACAAGGCTAGACTATGGCTACACCTTC
CDR3aa: CASSEMGTRLDYGYTF

d_gene: .
j_gene: TRBJ1-4
len: 14
v_gene: TRBV9
abundance: .
CDR3nt: TGTGCCAGCAGCGTAGTGGGGACGGCTGAAAAACTGTTTTTT
CDR3aa: CASSVVGTAEKLFF

d_gene: .
j_gene: TRBJ1-1
len: 11
v_gene: TRBV20-1
abundance: .
CDR3nt: TGCAGTGAATACGGGAACACTGAAGCTTTCTTT
CDR3aa: CSEYGNTEAFF

d_gene: .
j_gene: TRBJ2-1
len: 15
v_gene: TRBV5-4
abundance: .
CDR3nt: TGTGCCAGCAGCAAACCGGACGGTCCCTACAATGAGCAGTTCTTC
CDR3aa: CASSKPDGPYNEQFF

d_gene: .
j_gene: TRBJ1-5
len: 15
v_gene: TRBV7-2
abundance: .
CDR3nt: TGTGCCAGCAGTCAAGAGGGTGGGGGCAATCAGCCCCAGCATTTT
CDR3aa: CASSQEGGGNQPQHF

d_gene: .
j_gene: TRBJ2-7
len: 14
v_gene: TRBV9
abundance: .
CDR3nt: TGTGCCAGCAGCGTTGGGGGGGCGCGATACGAGCAGTACTTC
CDR3aa: CASSVGGARYEQYF

d_gene: .
j_gene: TRBJ2-1
len: 14
v_gene: TRBV10-3
abundance: few
CDR3nt: TGTGCCATCAGCCCGGGCAAAGCTTACAATGAGCAGTTCTTC
CDR3aa: CAISPGKAYNEQFF

d_gene: .
j_gene: TRBJ2-1
len: 17
v_gene: TRBV15
abundance: .
CDR3nt: TGTGCCACCAGCAGAGCCCCGGCCCGGCAAGCCTACAATGAGCAGTTCTTC
CDR3aa: CATSRAPARQAYNEQFF

d_gene: .
j_gene: TRBJ1-1
len: 11
v_gene: TRBV6-6
abundance: .
CDR3nt: TGTGCCAGCAGTTACTCGGGGGAAGCTTTCTTT
CDR3aa: CASSYSGEAFF

d_gene: TRBD2
j_gene: TRBJ2-5
len: 16
v_gene: TRBV30
abundance: .
CDR3nt: TGTGCCTGGAGTGTGATAGCGGGGGGGACTAGGGAGACCCAGTACTTC
CDR3aa: CAWSVIAGGTRETQYF

d_gene: TRBD2
j_gene: TRBJ2-1
len: 16
v_gene: TRBV7-8
abundance: few
CDR3nt: TGTGCCAGCAGCAGCAGGACTAGCGGGACTTACAATGAGCAGTTCTTC
CDR3aa: CASSSRTSGTYNEQFF

d_gene: .
j_gene: TRBJ2-2
len: 17
v_gene: TRBV5-4
abundance: .
CDR3nt: TGTGCCAGCAGCTTGGATGTGGGGCGGGGCCACACCGGGGAGCTGTTTTTT
CDR3aa: CASSLDVGRGHTGELFF